Following are 15 T cell receptor beta chains from one sample sequenced in a study of neurological immune-mediated disorders (dated by TCRdb to about 2019). Library method: 5' RACE. Sequencing used an Illumina HiSeq 2500. The public reads were quality trimmed at Q25 with fastp and then assembled into clones with MiXCR by TCRdb, keeping productive beta chains. Merged by CDR3 protein, the rows form single entries marked with the most common genes and DNA. Counted in this sample were about 80,000 distinct CDR3 sequences; 5% to 6% of them appeared once. The ten largest account for 2% to 2.5% of the sample. Sequencing used PBMCs. All receptors come from a woman aged 25 to 39 with multiple sclerosis.

This clonotype was seen a few times. V gene TRBV3-1 combines with J gene TRBJ1-5, with D tentatively TRBD1 (5 bases). Trimming pared 2 bases from V and 6 bases from J, leaving 11 bases between. The CDR3 has 14 residues. Germline loops: CDR1 LGHDT, CDR2 YNNKEL (reference sequence). CDR3 DNA sequence: TGTGCCAGCAGCCAATCAGGGTTCCGTCAGCCCCAGCATTTT. Amino acid sequence: CASSQSGFRQPQHF.

This clonotype came up many times. The genes are TRBV10-3 and TRBJ2-6, with D perhaps TRBD1 (6 bases). The CDR3 runs to 18 residues. Trimming took 4 bases from V and 0 from J, leaving 16 bases between them. The germline CDR1 and CDR2 sequences are ENHRY and SYGVKD. This CDR3 reads CAISGGQWARSGANVLTF. CDR3 DNA: TGTGCCATCAGTGGCGGACAGTGGGCCCGCTCTGGGGCCAACGTCCTGACTTTC.

V gene TRBV20-1 combines with J gene TRBJ1-1; D may be TRBD1 (5 bases). Trimming left V 0 bases short and J 1 base short, with 15 bases between. The CDR3 is 16 residues long. Germline CDR1 and CDR2: DFQATT and SNEGSKA (reference sequence). The CDR3 DNA follows: TGCAGTGCTAGAGATCTTCAGGGATACCCGAACACTGAAGCTTTCTTT. Translated: CSARDLQGYPNTEAFF.

Ten or more counts support this clonotype. The gene calls are TRBV24-1 and TRBJ2-1, with 9 bases that match TRBD2. The CDR3 runs to 18 residues. CDR1 KGHDR and CDR2 SFDVKD come from the germline V gene. J lost 11 bases, V lost 0 bases, and 16 bases had no gene match. As DNA, the CDR3 is TGTGCCACCAGTGATTTGGACGCGGGGGGGCCGGGAGAGGAGAAGCAGTTCTTC. This sequence encodes CATSDLDAGGPGEEKQFF.

This clonotype was seen repeatedly, ten times or more. The chain joins TRBV5-1 to TRBJ2-3; D might be TRBD2 (5 bases). V was pared by 1 base and J by 0 bases, with 12 bases between. CDR3 length: 16 amino acids. Germline V gene lookup returns CDR1 SGHRS and CDR2 YFSETQ. This CDR3 is CASSLLAGTSTDTQYF. CDR3 nucleotides: TGCGCCAGCAGCTTGTTGGCGGGTACTAGCACAGATACGCAGTATTTT.

This rearrangement joins TRBV10-2 to TRBJ2-3; TRBD1 or TRBD2 may be the D gene (5 bases each). The V gene lost 8 bases and the J gene lost 11 bases, with 20 bases spanning the gap. Per the germline V gene, CDR1 is WSHSY and CDR2 is SAAADI. The CDR3 loop spans 13 amino acids. In nucleotides, the CDR3 is TGCGCCAGCGCCCCTCTCAGGGTAGAGGGGCAGTATTTT. It codes for CASAPLRVEGQYF.

This clonotype came up many times. The DNA for the CDR3 is TGTGCCAGCAGCCAAGGGACAGGAGCTTCCTCACCCCTCCACTTT. This gives the protein CASSQGTGASSPLHF. The chain employs TRBV7-2 and TRBJ1-6; 8 nucleotides line up with TRBD1. The CDR3 length is 15 residues. CDR1 and CDR2 (germline): SGHTA, FQGNSA. V was pared by 5 bases and J by 10 bases, with 10 bases of the junction left unmatched.

This clonotype appeared many times. V gene TRBV20-1 combines with J gene TRBJ2-5, with D unresolved. Looked up from germline, CDR1 is DFQATT and CDR2 is SNEGSKA (reference sequence). There are 12 residues in the CDR3. V lost 0 bases, J lost 0 bases, and 2 bases lay in between. The CDR3 protein is CSARENQETQYF. The CDR3 region has the DNA TGCAGTGCTAGAGAAAACCAAGAGACCCAGTACTTC.

This clonotype was counted between two and nine times. V and J are TRBV10-3 and TRBJ1-5; TRBD1 is a possible D gene (5 bases). The V end was cut by 8 bases, the J end by 9 bases, with 17 bases between. Germline values: CDR1 ENHRY, CDR2 SYGVKD. This CDR3 is built from 13 residues. The CDR3 spells CAIGQGNFAPQHF. CDR3 DNA sequence: TGTGCCATCGGCCAGGGAAACTTTGCGCCCCAGCATTTT.

At least ten counts were recorded for this clonotype. The J gene is TRBJ2-2, the V gene TRBV27, with 11 positions matching TRBD1. The CDR3 is 16 residues long. V lost 2 bases, J lost 4 bases, and 3 bases stayed unmatched. Germline V gene lookup returns CDR1 MNHEY and CDR2 SMNVEV (reference sequence). The CDR3 nucleotides are TGTGCCAGCAGTTTAATCGGGACAGGGGGCACCGGGGAGCTGTTTTTT. Translating gives CASSLIGTGGTGELFF.

This clonotype has a count of ten or more. The rearrangement joins TRBV6-1 to TRBJ1-5; D not certain. Germline V gene data show CDR1 as MNHNS and CDR2 as SASEGT. Between the trimmed V and J ends, which lost 2 bases and 2 bases, there was a span of 4 bases. This CDR3 is built from 13 residues. CDR3 DNA: TGTGCCAGCAGTGAATGGCGCAATCAGCCCCAGCATTTT. Translating it yields CASSEWRNQPQHF.

This clonotype appeared a few times. This sequence joins TRBV3-1 and TRBJ2-3; D unclear. The CDR3 covers 18 residues. Germline-derived CDR1 and CDR2 are LGHDT and YNNKEL (reference sequence). V lost 0 bases and J 0 bases, leaving 16 bases between the germline ends. The CDR3: CASSQDRGFFLSTDTQYF. The CDR3 DNA is TGTGCCAGCAGCCAAGATCGCGGCTTCTTCCTTAGCACAGATACGCAGTATTTT.

Many counts were recorded for this clonotype. This could be a read error, since a much larger clone is one nucleotide away. The chain carries TRBV10-3 and TRBJ1-6; 8 nucleotides match TRBD1. Looked up from germline, CDR1 is ENHRY and CDR2 is SYGVKD. The CDR3 sequence is 13 residues long. CDR3 protein: CAISRGQDSHLHF. The CDR3 coding sequence is TGTGCCATCAGCAGGGGGCAGGATTCACACCTCCACTTT.

This clonotype came up many times. The rearrangement joins TRBV18 to TRBJ1-1; D gene unclear. This CDR3 contains 15 residues. Germline V gene data show CDR1 as KGHSH and CDR2 as LQKENI. V gave up 1 base and J gave up 0 bases, with 9 bases separating them. CDR3 nucleotide sequence: TGTGCCAGCTCACCACAGCGACAAGTGAACACTGAAGCTTTCTTT. Translating gives CASSPQRQVNTEAFF.

Ten or more counts support this clonotype. The rearrangement links TRBV5-1 to TRBJ2-3; a weak D match, TRBD2 (6 bases). Germline CDR1 and CDR2: SGHRS and YFSETQ. V was pared by 0 bases and J by 6 bases, with 20 bases between. CDR3 length: 17 residues. In nucleotides, the CDR3 is TGCGCCAGCAGCTTGGCACTCGACGGGGGATCACGCGATACGCAGTATTTT. It specifies CASSLALDGGSRDTQYF.